Presented here are 21 T cell receptor beta chains from one specimen sequenced in a study of Graves' ophthalmopathy and Graves' hyperthyroidism. Amplification targeted the TCR beta CDR3 regions, with RNA transcripts as the source material. First-round RT-PCR with HTBI primers preceded a second-round multiplex PCR. In TCRdb, the multiplex PCR reads were re-called with MiXCR into one record per CDR3 protein. The table records almost 750,000 distinct CDR3 sequences, roughly 41% of them present only once. The specimen was peripheral blood. These receptors were collected from an adult man with Graves' ophthalmopathy.

Comment on this clonotype: Possible read error: a much larger clone is one base away. The chain combines TRBV25-1 with TRBJ1-2; 10 bases are shared with TRBD1. Germline CDR1 MGHDK, CDR2 SYGVNS. There are 14 residues in the CDR3. The CDR3: CASSSDRGRFGCTF. The CDR3, as DNA: TGTGCCAGCAGCTCCGACAGGGGGCGCTTCGGCTGCACCTTC.

This clonotype has just a few counts. This could be a read error, since a much larger clone is one nucleotide away. The rearrangement uses TRBV12-3 or TRBV12-4 and TRBJ1-6; 7 positions match TRBD1. With V trimmed by 6 bases and J by 7 bases, 6 bases remained unmatched. There are 14 residues in the CDR3. CDR3 region: CASSLTGKNSPLHF. CDR3 DNA: TGTGCCAGCAGCTTGACAGGGAAGAATTCACCCCTCCACTTT.

The chain links TRBV7-2 to TRBJ1-5, with D tentatively TRBD1 (5 bases). The V gene's germline CDR1 is SGHTA and CDR2 FQGNSA. This CDR3 is built from 13 residues. Trimming left V 2 bases short and J 12 bases short, with 14 bases between. The CDR3 DNA reads TGTGCCAGCAGCTTACTAAGGGACCCAATCCAGCATTTT. Protein: CASSLLRDPIQHF.

V usage is TRBV5-6 and J usage is TRBJ2-5, with D possibly called TRBD1 or TRBD2 (11 bases each). From germline, CDR1 is SGHDT and CDR2 YYEEEE. This CDR3 is built from 16 residues. V lost 5 bases and J lost 5, with 22 bases in between. CDR3 in amino acids: CASSRLAGQGDETQYF. The CDR3 bases are TGTGCCAGCAGTCGACTAGCGGGACAGGGGGATGAGACCCAGTACTTC.

This chain joins TRBV2 and TRBJ2-7; D is unresolved. CDR1 and CDR2 from the germline V gene are SNHLY and FYNNEI. The CDR3 is 13 residues long. The V and J ends lost 5 bases and 9 bases respectively, with 17 bases between them. CDR3: CASSFVFGPAQYF. The CDR3 DNA reads as TGTGCCAGCAGTTTTGTTTTCGGCCCTGCGCAGTACTTC.

CDR3 region: CASSLWGQGANVLTF. For the CDR3, the DNA is TGTGCCAGCAGCTTATGGGGACAGGGAGCCAACGTCCTGACTTTC. The J gene is TRBJ2-6, the V gene TRBV7-2; 9 bases match TRBD1. The V gene's germline CDR1 is SGHTA and CDR2 FQGNSA. J gave up 7 bases and V 2 bases, and 3 bases lay outside the gene matches. This CDR3 spans 15 amino acids.

This clonotype has only a few counts. The genes are TRBV6-5 and TRBJ1-1, with 9 positions matching TRBD1. The germline V gene has CDR1 MNHEY and CDR2 SVGAGI. The CDR3 totals 18 residues. J lost 4 bases, V lost 5 bases, and 17 bases had no gene match. CDR3: CASSDPSRPGQGGTEAFF. In DNA, the CDR3 is TGTGCCAGCAGTGACCCGTCCCGGCCGGGACAGGGAGGCACTGAAGCTTTCTTT.

A single count supports this clonotype. This may arise from a read error, as a much more abundant clone is one base away. The V gene is TRBV10-2, the J gene TRBJ1-4, with D hard to call. CDR1 WSHSY and CDR2 SAAADI come from the germline V gene. The CDR3 is made up of 15 amino acids. The CDR3 sequence: CVSTQAGNTNEKLFF. The CDR3, as DNA: TGTGTCAGCACCCAGGCGGGAAATACTAATGAAAAACTGTTTTTT.

This chain connects TRBV5-6 to TRBJ2-7; 7 positions agree with TRBD1. After removal of 2 bases from V and 1 base from J, the junction contained 6 bases not matched to a gene. CDR1 and CDR2 from the germline V gene are SGHDT and YYEEEE. This CDR3 has 15 residues. In DNA form, the CDR3 reads TGTGCCAGCAGCTTAGGACAGGTTTTGTCCTACGAGCAGTACGTC. Its protein product is CASSLGQVLSYEQYV.

The chain has TRBV24-1 and TRBJ1-1, with 8 bases matching TRBD1. Trimming took 3 bases from V and 10 from J; bases not matched to a gene: 3. This CDR3 spans 12 amino acids. Looked up from germline, CDR1 is KGHDR and CDR2 is SFDVKD. The CDR3 nucleotides read TGTGCCACCAGTGATCCCGGGACAGGAGCTTTCTTT. Its translation is CATSDPGTGAFF.

This rearrangement joins TRBV7-2 to TRBJ1-1, with a tentative D call TRBD1 (6 bases). Germline values: CDR1 SGHTA, CDR2 FQGNSA. This CDR3 has 16 amino acids. With 3 bases removed from V and 5 bases from J, the gap between germline ends came to 19 bases. CDR3 protein: CASSFAIWGAETEAFF. DNA of the CDR3: TGTGCCAGCAGCTTCGCGATCTGGGGGGCCGAAACTGAAGCTTTCTTT.

The chain carries TRBV11-2 and TRBJ2-7; 9 bases are shared with TRBD1. With 5 bases clipped from V and 6 bases from J, the junction kept 8 bases outside the gene matches. The CDR3 is 14 amino acids. Per germline, CDR1 SGHAT and CDR2 FQNNGV. For the CDR3, the DNA is TGTGCCAGCAGCCCTGGGACAGGGATCCTCGAGCAGTACTTC. It codes for CASSPGTGILEQYF.

Notes on this clonotype: Germline is not matched at one junction end, which may reflect a read error. This rearrangement joins TRBV10-3 to TRBJ1-1, with D hard to call. Germline V gene data show CDR1 as ENHRY and CDR2 as SYGVKD. This CDR3 is built from 12 residues. The CDR3 sequence: CASSYAGYEAFF. CDR3 coding DNA: TGTGCCAGCAGTTACGCGGGGTATGAAGCTTTCTTT.

This clonotype was counted only a few times. The V call is TRBV20-1, the J call TRBJ1-4; 7 positions match TRBD1. CDR3 length: 13 amino acids. V was clipped by 4 bases and J by 7 bases; unmatched bases: 6. Germline V lookup: CDR1 DFQATT, CDR2 SNEGSKA (reference sequence). The CDR3 reads CSATDEGAEKLFF. The CDR3 DNA follows: TGCAGTGCTACGGACGAGGGGGCTGAAAAACTGTTTTTT.

This clonotype was seen many times. The CDR3 DNA sequence: TGCAGCGTAAAACAAGACTACGAGCAGTACTTC. Its protein product is CSVKQDYEQYF. The chain is built from TRBV29-1 and TRBJ2-7; no reliable D call. The CDR3 is 11 residues long. Germline values: CDR1 SQVTM, CDR2 ANQGSEA. Trimming took 6 bases from V and 3 from J, leaving 9 bases between them.

The chain uses TRBV7-4 and TRBJ1-2; tentatively, D is TRBD1 (5 bases). Germline lookup yields CDR1 SGHVT and CDR2 SQSDAQ. The V gene lost 0 bases and the J gene lost 6 bases, with 14 bases spanning the gap. This CDR3 contains 15 residues. This CDR3 is CASSLAQGFSHGYTF. The CDR3 region has the DNA TGTGCCAGCAGCTTAGCCCAGGGTTTCAGCCATGGCTACACCTTC.

In this sample, this clonotype turned up a few times. The chain has TRBV5-1 and TRBJ2-5; D remains unclear. V was clipped by 0 bases and J by 5 bases, with 17 bases between them. The CDR3 covers 16 residues. In germline, CDR1 is SGHRS, CDR2 YFSETQ. The chain's CDR3 is CASSLAPNGLAETQYF. For the CDR3, the DNA is TGCGCCAGCAGCTTGGCCCCCAACGGTCTCGCGGAGACCCAGTACTTC. The variable domain in full, completed from reference TRBV5-1 and TRBJ2-5, reads KAGVTQTPRYLIKTRGQQVTLSCSPISGHRSVSWYQQTPGQGLQFLFEYFSETQRNKGNFPGRFSGRQFSNSRSEMNVSTLELGDSALYLCASSLAPNGLAETQYFGPGTRLLVL.

The chain has TRBV20-1 and TRBJ2-5; D remains unclear. The CDR3 has 14 residues. Trimming left V 4 bases short and J 1 base short, with 13 bases between. CDR1 is DFQATT, CDR2 SNEGSKA, per germline (reference sequence). The CDR3: CSAIPSQFQETQYF. CDR3 nucleotide sequence: TGCAGTGCTATTCCCAGCCAGTTCCAAGAGACCCAGTACTTC.

The V and J genes are TRBV5-1 and TRBJ2-7; D assignment may be TRBD1 or TRBD2 (5 bases each). This CDR3 has 14 residues. Trimming cost V 4 bases and J 4 bases, with 15 bases left between them. Germline lookup yields CDR1 SGHRS and CDR2 YFSETQ. CDR3 DNA: TGCGCCAGCAGCCACTTGGGGGATCGGTACGAGCAGTACTTC. Its translation is CASSHLGDRYEQYF.

The count of this clonotype is one. A read error is possible here, since a much larger clone lies one base away. The J gene is TRBJ2-5, the V gene TRBV7-9; 9 positions agree with TRBD1. After removal of 4 bases from V and 13 bases from J, the junction contained 10 bases not matched to a gene. The V gene's germline CDR1 is SEHNR and CDR2 FQNEAQ (reference sequence). This CDR3 comprises 13 residues. The CDR3 region is CASSSSRDRVAYF. The CDR3 bases are TGTGCCAGCAGCTCATCCCGGGACAGGGTGGCGTACTTC.

Of note for this clonotype: An end of the junction does not agree with germline; a read error may underlie this. The V and J genes are TRBV4-2 and TRBJ1-2; no firm D call. Germline V gene data show CDR1 as LGHNA and CDR2 as YNFKEQ. CDR3 length: 15 amino acids. CDR3 protein: CANSQDLAGPRGYTF. The CDR3 DNA reads as TGTGCCAACAGCCAAGACCTTGCAGGACCTAGAGGCTACACCTTC.